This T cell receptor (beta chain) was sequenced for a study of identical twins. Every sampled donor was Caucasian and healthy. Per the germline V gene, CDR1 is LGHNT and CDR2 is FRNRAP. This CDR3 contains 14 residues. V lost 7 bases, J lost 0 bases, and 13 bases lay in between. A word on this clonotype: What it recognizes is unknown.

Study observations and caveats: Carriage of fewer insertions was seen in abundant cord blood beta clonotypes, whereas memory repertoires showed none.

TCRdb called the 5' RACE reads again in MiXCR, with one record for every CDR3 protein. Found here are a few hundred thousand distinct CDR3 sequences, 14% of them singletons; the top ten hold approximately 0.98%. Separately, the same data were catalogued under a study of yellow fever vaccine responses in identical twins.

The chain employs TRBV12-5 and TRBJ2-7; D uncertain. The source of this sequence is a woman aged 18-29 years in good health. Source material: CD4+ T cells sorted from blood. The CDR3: CASDFGICSYEQYF. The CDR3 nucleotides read TGTGCTAGTGACTTTGGCATCTGCTCCTACGAGCAGTACTTC.